The rows below give T cell receptor beta chains drawn from one sample of a study of metastatic and nonmetastatic thyroid tumors. TCRdb reanalyzed the PCR reads with MiXCR. The sample carries about 7,300 clones, over 15% recorded once. Sequenced sample: adjacent normal tissue. These receptors came from a female donor with papillary thyroid cancer or a benign thyroid nodule (not recorded which). Some clones in this sample may be carry-over from other donors' samples. Both conserved end residues are part of each CDR3. The D gene is left open where the match is weak. Clone size, where shown, is once, few, many, or a class for clones that have expanded.

>-|-|TRBV5-1|TRBJ2-1
TGCGCCAGCAGCCGTATGCCAGAGACATACAATGAGCAGTTCTTC
CASSRMPETYNEQFF
>-|TRBD2|TRBV11-2|TRBJ2-7
TGTGCCGGCAGCCGCTCCGGGGGGGGAGAGACCTCCTACGAGCAGTACTTC
CAGSRSGGGETSYEQYF
>many|-|TRBV7-9|TRBJ2-5
TGTGCCAGCAGCTTAGGACCTGTTGGGGGGCTCGTAAAGACCCAGTACTTC
CASSLGPVGGLVKTQYF
>medium-sized|-|TRBV28|TRBJ1-1
TGTGCCAGCAGGGGGTCCCTCATCACTGAAGCTTTCTTT
CASRGSLITEAFF
>medium-sized|-|TRBV9|TRBJ2-3
TGTGCCAGCAGCGGTCAATGGGATACGCAGTATTTT
CASSGQWDTQYF
>many|-|TRBV9|TRBJ2-3
TGTGCCAGCAGCGACCCGACTAGTTGGGCCACAGATACGCAGTATTTT
CASSDPTSWATDTQYF
>many|-|TRBV7-3|TRBJ1-5
TGTGCCAGCAGCTTAGGGGGGGGTCAGCCCCAGCATTTT
CASSLGGGQPQHF
>medium-sized|-|TRBV5-1|TRBJ1-3
TGCGCCAGCAGCTTGGGGTTCGGAAACACCATATATTTT
CASSLGFGNTIYF
>-|-|TRBV24-1|TRBJ1-1
TGTGCCACCAGTGCCGGCAGGGAGAACACTGAAGCTTTCTTT
CATSAGRENTEAFF
>many|-|TRBV5-6|TRBJ1-1
TGTGCCAGCAGCGTACAGGTATATGGGAGCACTGAAGCTTTCTTT
CASSVQVYGSTEAFF
>medium-sized|TRBD1|TRBV5-1|TRBJ1-2
TGCGCCAGCAGACGAGGACAGGGGGCGAATGGCTACACCTTC
CASRRGQGANGYTF
>medium-sized|-|TRBV19|TRBJ1-2
TGTGCCAGTAGTATTAACAGGGAGAGGTATGGCTACACCTTC
CASSINRERYGYTF
>medium-sized|-|TRBV5-5|TRBJ1-5
TGTGCCAGCAGCTGGGGGTCAGGGGATAGCAATCAGCCCCAGCATTTT
CASSWGSGDSNQPQHF
>medium-sized|-|TRBV6-1|TRBJ1-2
TGTGCCACCCGAGCTCGGTTCTACAATGGCTACACCTTC
CATRARFYNGYTF
>many|-|TRBV7-2|TRBJ2-3
TGTGCCAGCAGACCAGGGGGGAGCACAGATACGCAGTATTTT
CASRPGGSTDTQYF